This is a list of T cell receptor beta chains from one sample in a study of blood T cell repertoires in COVID-19. Clones were sequenced by immunoSEQ multiplex PCR, and TCRdb holds only the in-frame ones, with some missing. The profile covers 200,000 or so clones, with nearly 85% appearing a single time and 4.5% to 5.5% taken by the ten largest. The sequencing input was peripheral blood. The source is a woman aged 25 to 39 with acute or convalescent COVID-19. Both conserved end residues are part of each CDR3. A D gene is named only where the DNA matches it firmly. Part of the rows lack a size; the others show once, few, many or a class for expanded clones.

CASSRQGNEQFF,TGTGCCAGCAGCAGACAGGGCAATGAGCAGTTCTTC,TRBV5-4,.,TRBJ2-1,TRBD1
CASSYGGGTGELFF,TGTGCCAGCAGTTACGGCGGGGGAACCGGGGAGCTGTTTTTT,TRBV6-5,.,TRBJ2-2,TRBD2
CASSPVAESYGYTF,TGCGCCAGCAGCCCTGTAGCAGAGTCCTATGGCTACACCTTC,TRBV4-3,once,TRBJ1-2,.
CASSPQGASDQPQHF,TGTGCCAGCTCACCACAGGGGGCCTCGGATCAGCCCCAGCATTTT,TRBV18,.,TRBJ1-5,TRBD1
CASSLAGGQGSNQPQHF,TGTGCCAGCAGCTTGGCCGGGGGGCAAGGAAGCAATCAGCCCCAGCATTTT,TRBV5-6,once,TRBJ1-5,.
CASSSLGLTGQGYTF,TGTGCCAGCAGTTCCCTAGGATTGACAGGGCAAGGCTACACCTTC,TRBV6-5,.,TRBJ1-2,TRBD1
CASSQWRAGYDEQFF,TGTGCCAGCAGCCAGTGGAGGGCCGGGTATGATGAGCAGTTCTTC,TRBV14,.,TRBJ2-1,.
CASSLSTGRRQETQYF,TGCGCCAGCAGCTTGTCGACAGGGAGGCGTCAAGAGACCCAGTACTTC,TRBV5-1,.,TRBJ2-5,.
CASSERGLPNEKLFF,TGTGCCAGCAGTGAGAGAGGGCTCCCGAATGAAAAACTGTTTTTT,TRBV6-1,.,TRBJ1-4,.
CASSIASTALHF,TGTGCCAGTAGTATAGCCTCCACGGCCCTCCACTTT,TRBV19,.,TRBJ1-6,.
CASSPDRANTEAFF,TGTGCCAGCAGCCCGGACAGGGCTAACACTGAAGCTTTCTTT,TRBV25-1,.,TRBJ1-1,TRBD1
CASSPGTGYNTEAFF,TGTGCCAGCAGCCCCGGGACAGGATATAACACTGAAGCTTTCTTT,TRBV7-2,.,TRBJ1-1,TRBD1
CASSTGTGSYEQYF,TGTGCCAGTTCGACCGGGACAGGGAGCTACGAGCAGTACTTC,TRBV19,.,TRBJ2-7,TRBD1
CASSLATDTQYF,TGTGCCAGCAGCTTGGCCACAGATACGCAGTATTTT,TRBV13,.,TRBJ2-3,.
CSVETGEDPYEQYF,TGCAGCGTTGAAACTGGGGAGGATCCCTACGAGCAGTACTTC,TRBV29-1,.,TRBJ2-7,.
CASIKYRGGYGYTF,TGTGCCAGCATAAAATACAGGGGCGGCTATGGCTACACCTTC,TRBV28,.,TRBJ1-2,TRBD1
CASSFTRYNEQFF,TGTGCCAGCAGCTTTACGCGATACAATGAGCAGTTCTTC,TRBV5-6,.,TRBJ2-1,.
CASSFRGGNQPQHF,TGTGCCAGCAGTTTCAGGGGGGGCAATCAGCCCCAGCATTTT,TRBV6-5,once,TRBJ1-5,TRBD1
CASSPQGAGNTIYF,TGTGCCAGCAGCCCACAGGGGGCTGGAAACACCATATATTTT,TRBV7-2,.,TRBJ1-3,TRBD1
CASSSGVSQGGYTF,TGTGCCAGCAGCTCAGGGGTTTCCCAAGGAGGCTACACCTTC,TRBV7-8,.,TRBJ1-2,.
CASSSPTGWNTEAFF,TGTGCCAGCAGTTCTCCGACAGGTTGGAACACTGAAGCTTTCTTT,TRBV6-5,.,TRBJ1-1,.
CASSPTGTNYGYTF,TGTGCCAGCAGCCCGACAGGGACCAATTATGGCTACACCTTC,TRBV28,once,TRBJ1-2,TRBD1
CASSSGTSGDYNEQFF,TGCGCCAGCAGCTCGGGGACTAGCGGGGACTACAATGAGCAGTTCTTC,TRBV5-1,.,TRBJ2-1,TRBD2
CASSIVPGGTDTQYF,TGTGCCAGTAGTATAGTACCAGGGGGGACAGATACGCAGTATTTT,TRBV19,.,TRBJ2-3,.
CSVRQGAGQPQHF,TGCAGCGTTCGACAGGGGGCAGGTCAGCCCCAGCATTTT,TRBV29-1,.,TRBJ1-5,TRBD1
CASSLIGGTPTAFF,TGTGCCAGCAGCCTTATCGGGGGGACCCCCACAGCTTTCTTT,TRBV3-1/TRBV3-2,.,TRBJ1-1,.
CASRDSYNSPLHF,TGTGCCAGCCGGGACAGCTATAATTCACCCCTCCACTTT,TRBV27,once,TRBJ1-6,TRBD1
CASAGTAYNEQFF,TGTGCCAGTGCCGGGACAGCCTACAATGAGCAGTTCTTC,TRBV19,.,TRBJ2-1,TRBD1
CASTSEAGYEQFF,TGTGCCAGCACTAGCGAGGCTGGATATGAGCAGTTCTTC,TRBV6-5,.,TRBJ2-1,.
CASSFLTDAQYF,TGTGCCAGCAGTTTTTTGACTGATGCGCAGTATTTT,TRBV12-3/TRBV12-4,.,TRBJ2-3,.
CASRRLEGVHAEAFF,TGTGCCAGTAGGAGATTAGAGGGTGTGCACGCTGAAGCTTTCTTT,TRBV19,.,TRBJ1-1,.
CASTFTMGQGAYYGYTF,TGTGCCAGCACTTTCACGATGGGACAGGGGGCATACTATGGCTACACCTTC,TRBV28,once,TRBJ1-2,TRBD1
CASSLDDRVSGELFF,TGTGCCAGCAGCTTAGACGACAGGGTGTCCGGGGAGCTGTTTTTT,TRBV7-9,once,TRBJ2-2,TRBD1